The clone carrying this T cell receptor (beta chain) was seen just once. The use of a sample-barcoded 5' primer and a J-beta primer mix characterized a second PCR of about 7 to 12 cycles. TCRdb redid the calling of the 5' RACE reads with MiXCR, one entry per CDR3 protein. This repertoire shows 650,000 to 1,000,000 distinct CDR3 sequences, about 47% found once; its top ten account for around 18%. Donors gave roughly 9.1 milliliters of peripheral blood apiece. Each sample gave at least 6 million isolated PBMCs. Total RNA extraction produced at least 5.5 micrograms (per sample) for the study. The data were obtained in a study of blood T cells in healthy people across ages. The origin of this receptor is a man at least 80 years old in good health. The sequenced sample consisted of blood.

DNA for the CDR3: TGTGCCAGCAGCTTAGCTCGTTGGGGAGGGGATGAAAAACTGTTTTTT. The encoded protein is CASSLARWGGDEKLFF. The chain joins TRBV7-2 to TRBJ1-4; tentatively, D is TRBD1 (5 bases). The CDR3 is 16 residues long. Germline V gene lookup returns CDR1 SGHTA and CDR2 FQGNSA. The V gene lost 0 bases and the J gene lost 6 bases, with 14 bases spanning the gap.